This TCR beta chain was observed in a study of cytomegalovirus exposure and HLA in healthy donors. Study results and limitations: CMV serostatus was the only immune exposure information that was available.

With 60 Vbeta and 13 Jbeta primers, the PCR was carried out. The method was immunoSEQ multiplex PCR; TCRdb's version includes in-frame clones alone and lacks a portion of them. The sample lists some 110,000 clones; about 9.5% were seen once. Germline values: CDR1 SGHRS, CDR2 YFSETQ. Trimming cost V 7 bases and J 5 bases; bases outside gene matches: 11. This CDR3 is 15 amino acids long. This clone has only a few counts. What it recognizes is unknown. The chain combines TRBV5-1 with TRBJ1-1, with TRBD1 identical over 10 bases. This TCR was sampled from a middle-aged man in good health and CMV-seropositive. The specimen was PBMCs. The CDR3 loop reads CASARDRGSGTEAFF. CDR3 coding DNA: TGCGCCAGCGCTCGGGACAGGGGATCAGGAACTGAAGCTTTCTTT.